This T cell receptor (beta chain) was sequenced in a study of shared clonotypes between healthy human individuals (TCRdb year 2020). Regarding the study in general: The cohort comprised a couple of women and a few men aged 18 to 49 years. For each donor, CD4 naive and CD4 memory were each given three plates, CD8 naive was given two plates, and CD8 memory was given one plate. To estimate repertoire size and how much clonotypes are shared between individuals, the study performed deep sequencing of blood TCR repertoires from roughly five healthy adults. Libraries were prepared and TCR repertoires were sequenced by different laboratories using diverse techniques, in order to increase sequencing depth and limit assay-specific biases. Per donor, leukapheresis produced somewhere between about 0.94 and 9.5 billion PBMCs.

Using the deep immunoSEQ assay, multiplex PCR amplified TCR CDR3 regions from genomic DNA. Extracted genomic DNA from each cell subset was distributed evenly across all wells of several immunoSEQ 96-well plates, and each plate was treated as a replicate. For sorted subsets, each replicate PCR was loaded with 150 to 250 ng genomic DNA, equivalent to some 31,000 T cell genomes. Purified libraries were quantified with a Qubit 3.0 fluorometer, sized on a Bioanalyzer 2100, and re-quantified with the KAPA Library Quantification kit. Each immunoSEQ 96-well plate was sequenced on its own single-read 150-cycle Illumina NextSeq 550 flow cell. In the original analysis: Because only junctional sequences without quality scores were contained in the immunoSEQ output, filtering matching that applied to full-length reads could not be performed. Sequences were annotated with PyIR, a Python wrapper for IgBLAST v1.9, and V/J genes and CDR3 were assigned using IMGT germline references. Reads were filtered out if the reads had weak V/J assignments (E-value above 1e-6), no CDR3, stop codons, out-of-frame junctions, or ambiguous translated residues. V3J clonotypes were defined as sequences sharing an identical inferred V gene, J gene, and CDR3 amino acid sequence. Percentage overlap between repertoires was calculated by dividing the number of shared unique clonotypes by the size of the smaller repertoire. Three approaches were used to assess repertoire richness: RTK rarefaction, the Chao1 estimator, and Recon v2.1 estimates of unobserved clonotypes. For all TCRbeta clonotypes obtained by the gDNA method from a few donors, generation probabilities were computed with OLGA. TCRdb obtained this table from immuneACCESS and retained in-frame rearrangements with V and J assigned. These tables miss some clones; where compared with another copy, unresolved V genes account for less than half of the shortfall, and the remainder is unexplained. That table gives V, J and clone size, and the DNA gave D and trimming. This sample lists 2 million or so clones; roughly 96% were detected once. The ten most abundant clones make up 0.13% of the sample.

The donors were healthy, HIV-negative adults with no recently reported acute infections or vaccinations. Every donor was a Caucasian adult residing in Nashville, Tennessee, USA. CD4+ T cells were enriched through magnetic negative selection, after which naive cells were positively selected on CD45RA and the remaining negative fraction served as the memory subset. Blood was collected by leukapheresis, and PBMCs were isolated by Ficoll-Histopaque density gradient centrifugation and then cryopreserved in liquid nitrogen vapor phase. Purity and quantity of every magnetically sorted T cell population were checked by analytical flow cytometry. Each sorted fraction had its genomic DNA isolated and then quantified by UV absorbance on a Nanodrop 2000c. General findings and caveats noted by the study authors: The genetic and exposure-history diversity represented was limited by the small number of donors. Pairwise subsampling indicated that sequencing depth was expected to affect the degree of clonotype sharing among donors. Sampling was restricted to blood, and TCR repertoires in tissue are likely to differ from TCR repertoires in blood. Compared with non-shared clonotypes, clonotypes shared by all four sorted-subset donors had higher generation probabilities. Rarefaction of sorted-subset datasets indicated incomplete sequencing despite the large sequencing depth. Across four donors, roughly 5.1% of naive CD4, approximately 3.6% of naive CD8, 2% to 2.5% of memory CD4, and 0.4% of memory CD8 clonotypes were shared. Larger estimated clonotype richness was generally found for naive subsets than for memory subsets.

The CDR3 runs 14 amino acids, cysteine and phenylalanine included. The read is trimmed to its CDR3 DNA, 42 bases read in frame from base 1. Looking up the germline V gene (reference sequence) yields CDR1 LNHNV and CDR2 YYDKDF. Deletion took 3 bases off V and 2 bases off J, with a span of 9 bases between the germline ends. This clone was detected only a few times. Its antigen is still unknown. Base qualities were left out, and no much larger clone turns up one base away. This receptor chain uses TRBV15 and TRBJ2-3, with no confident D gene call. The receptor comes from a man aged 18 to 35 in good health. The sequenced material came from naive CD4+ T cells sorted from blood. The intended sense of this specimen's cell subset or site label: CD45RA+ positively selected. The CDR3 region has the sequence CATSRGYFTDTQYF. The DNA reads as follows: TGTGCCACCAGCAGGGGGTATTTCACAGATACGCAGTATTTT.